This T cell receptor (beta chain) originates from a study of blood T cell repertoires in COVID-19. As for the study in general: The samples span acute and convalescent COVID-19 from the United States, Italy and Spain. Nucleic acid was either cDNA or gDNA, and it came from T cells, B-cell-depleted T cells, or PBMCs.

The authors' processing: Counts of nucleated cells, estimated from reference gene primer amplification, were obtained. Measured with immunoSEQ multiplex PCR; TCRdb has only the in-frame clones, and not every one. V and J calls and clone size are as listed in that table; D and trimming were resolved from the DNA. In the table there are over 90,000 clones, about nine tenths of which are singletons. Germline CDR1 reads LNHDA; CDR2 reads SQIVND (reference sequence). Trimming stripped 3 bases from V and 9 bases from J, with 21 bases between. The CDR3 has 16 residues. Sequencing was performed on peripheral blood. The TCR sequence derives from a man between 18 and 29 years old with acute or convalescent COVID-19. V gene TRBV19 combines with J gene TRBJ2-1, with D tentatively TRBD1 (6 bases). CDR3 bases: TGTGCCAGTAGTATCGCCTCCGGGACAAAGGGTCGTGAGCAGTTCTTC. As protein: CASSIASGTKGREQFF.